This entry is about one T cell receptor beta chain. The antigen is not known. V lost 2 bases, J lost 8 bases, and 9 bases lay in between. The CDR3 spans 12 residues. The data derive from a study of T cell repertoires in cytomegalovirus infection. The overall study: Recently identified HLA-C-restricted CMV epitopes and well-studied HLA-B-restricted CMV epitopes were used by the study. Notes on the study in general: Ex vivo, HLA-C-restricted CMV-specific TCR beta clonotypes prevailed over the rest of the response. Cumulated frequencies of public TCR beta families served to identify carriers of CMV plus the relevant HLA.

TCRdb redid the calling of the reads with MiXCR, one entry per CDR3 protein. This sample yields a few hundred thousand distinct CDR3 sequences, of which approximately 40% are seen a single time; 48% belongs to the top ten. V and J are TRBV12-3 or TRBV12-4 and TRBJ1-2; D may be TRBD1 (5 bases). This TCR was recovered from a human donor in good health (CMV status not recorded). Some clones in this sample may be carry-over from other donors' samples. Source: cultured PBMCs, taken from culture after CMV antigen stimulation. CDR3 sequence reads: CASSLTREGYTF. DNA of the CDR3: TGTGCCAGCAGTTTAACCAGGGAGGGCTACACCTTC.